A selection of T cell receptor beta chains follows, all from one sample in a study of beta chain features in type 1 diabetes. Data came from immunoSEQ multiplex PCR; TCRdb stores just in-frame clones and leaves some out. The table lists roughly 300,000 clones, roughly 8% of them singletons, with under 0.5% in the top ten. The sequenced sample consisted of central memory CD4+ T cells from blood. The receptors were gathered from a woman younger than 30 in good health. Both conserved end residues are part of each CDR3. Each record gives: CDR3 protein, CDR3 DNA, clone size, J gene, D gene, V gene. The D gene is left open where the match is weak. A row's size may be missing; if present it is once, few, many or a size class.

CDR3: CASSKTGDETQYF
DNA: TGTGCCAGCAGCAAGACAGGGGATGAGACCCAGTACTTC
size: -
J: TRBJ2-5
D: TRBD1
V: TRBV7-3

CDR3: CASSLAGGSMNEQFF
DNA: TGTGCCAGCAGCTTAGCGGGAGGTTCCATGAATGAGCAGTTCTTC
size: many
J: TRBJ2-1
D: -
V: TRBV7-9

CDR3: CASGTPGVGNTIYF
DNA: TGTGCCAGCGGTACTCCCGGTGTCGGAAACACCATATATTTT
size: few
J: TRBJ1-3
D: -
V: TRBV2

CDR3: CASSQLRGRAGNEQFF
DNA: TGTGCCAGCAGCCAACTTCGGGGGAGGGCCGGGAATGAGCAGTTCTTC
size: -
J: TRBJ2-1
D: TRBD2
V: TRBV4-2

CDR3: CASSPGVGKGNEQFF
DNA: TGTGCCAGCAGCCCAGGGGTCGGGAAGGGGAATGAGCAGTTCTTC
size: few
J: TRBJ2-1
D: -
V: TRBV11-3

CDR3: CASSVGVAGANNEQFF
DNA: TGTGCCAGCAGCGTAGGGGTAGCGGGAGCCAACAATGAGCAGTTCTTC
size: -
J: TRBJ2-1
D: TRBD2
V: TRBV9

CDR3: CASSLGSYGYTF
DNA: TGTGCCAGCAGCCTGGGATCATATGGCTACACCTTC
size: -
J: TRBJ1-2
D: -
V: TRBV7-2

CDR3: CASSLISGVGANVLTF
DNA: TGTGCCAGCAGCTTGATTTCAGGGGTTGGGGCCAACGTCCTGACTTTC
size: -
J: TRBJ2-6
D: -
V: TRBV5-4

CDR3: CASSMGKNTEAFF
DNA: TGTGCCAGTAGTATGGGAAAAAACACTGAAGCTTTCTTT
size: few
J: TRBJ1-1
D: -
V: TRBV19

CDR3: CASSTGNEQFF
DNA: TGTGCCAGCAGTACGGGGAATGAGCAGTTCTTC
size: few
J: TRBJ2-1
D: -
V: TRBV27

CDR3: CSVTTGFGGNQPQHF
DNA: TGCAGCGTTACGACAGGGTTTGGGGGCAATCAGCCCCAGCATTTT
size: few
J: TRBJ1-5
D: TRBD1
V: TRBV29-1

CDR3: CASSQVGQGSYNEQFF
DNA: TGTGCCAGCAGCCAGGTGGGACAGGGGTCATACAATGAGCAGTTCTTC
size: -
J: TRBJ2-1
D: TRBD1
V: TRBV4-2

CDR3: CASSLWDGNEQYF
DNA: TGTGCCAGCAGCTTATGGGACGGGAACGAGCAGTACTTC
size: -
J: TRBJ2-7
D: -
V: TRBV7-6

CDR3: CASSYYGQGGWLHF
DNA: TGTGCCAGCAGTTACTACGGACAGGGAGGGTGGTTGCACTTC
size: few
J: TRBJ2-7
D: -
V: TRBV6-5

CDR3: CASSEGQGSSGELFF
DNA: TGCGCCAGCAGCGAAGGACAGGGGAGTTCCGGGGAGCTGTTTTTT
size: many
J: TRBJ2-2
D: TRBD1
V: TRBV5-1

CDR3: CASRSEVLHTEAFF
DNA: TGTGCCAGCAGATCAGAGGTTTTACACACTGAAGCTTTCTTT
size: -
J: TRBJ1-1
D: -
V: TRBV7-2

CDR3: CASSSQGASNQPQHF
DNA: TGTGCCAGCAGCTCACAGGGGGCCAGCAATCAGCCCCAGCATTTT
size: -
J: TRBJ1-5
D: TRBD1
V: TRBV7-3

CDR3: CASRHPSTDTQYF
DNA: TGTGCCAGCAGACACCCTAGCACAGATACGCAGTATTTT
size: few
J: TRBJ2-3
D: -
V: TRBV7-2

CDR3: CASSPAGSRKTQYF
DNA: TGTGCCAGCTCACCAGCAGGGAGTCGGAAGACCCAGTACTTC
size: few
J: TRBJ2-5
D: -
V: TRBV18

CDR3: CASSQSRDQPQHF
DNA: TGTGCCAGCAGCCAATCGAGGGATCAGCCCCAGCATTTT
size: -
J: TRBJ1-5
D: -
V: TRBV16

CDR3: CASSVDRGSGETQYF
DNA: TGTGCCAGCAGCGTCGACAGGGGAAGCGGAGAGACCCAGTACTTC
size: -
J: TRBJ2-5
D: TRBD1
V: TRBV7-9

CDR3: CASSEMYGELFF
DNA: TGTGCCAGCAGTGAAATGTACGGGGAGCTGTTTTTT
size: -
J: TRBJ2-2
D: -
V: TRBV6-1

CDR3: CASSMADSTSGRSRDTQYF
DNA: TGTGCCAGTAGTATGGCGGACTCGACTAGCGGGAGATCACGAGATACGCAGTATTTT
size: few
J: TRBJ2-3
D: TRBD2
V: TRBV19

CDR3: CASSLFTGNREKLFF
DNA: TGTGCCAGCAGCTTATTCACAGGGAACCGGGAAAAACTGTTTTTT
size: -
J: TRBJ1-4
D: -
V: TRBV7-2

CDR3: CSFARTSGRNEQFF
DNA: TGCAGCTTTGCCAGGACTAGCGGGAGGAATGAGCAGTTCTTC
size: few
J: TRBJ2-1
D: TRBD2
V: TRBV29-1

CDR3: CASSSDRGSGYTF
DNA: TGCGCCAGCAGCTCGGACAGGGGCAGTGGCTACACCTTC
size: -
J: TRBJ1-2
D: TRBD1
V: TRBV5-1

CDR3: CASNVRGKLFF
DNA: TGTGCCAGCAACGTGAGGGGAAAACTGTTTTTT
size: few
J: TRBJ1-4
D: -
V: TRBV12-1

CDR3: CASSATGERGYTF
DNA: TGTGCCAGCAGTGCAACAGGGGAGAGGGGCTACACCTTC
size: few
J: TRBJ1-2
D: TRBD1
V: TRBV6-6

CDR3: CASSQDGEPDGYTF
DNA: TGTGCCAGCAGCCAAGATGGGGAGCCAGATGGCTACACCTTC
size: few
J: TRBJ1-2
D: -
V: TRBV4-2

CDR3: CASAVNLGEKLFF
DNA: TGTGCCAGCGCCGTGAACCTTGGTGAAAAACTGTTTTTT
size: medium-sized
J: TRBJ1-4
D: -
V: TRBV28

CDR3: CASSTNPGQQFF
DNA: TGTGCCAGCAGCACGAATCCGGGACAGCAGTTCTTC
size: -
J: TRBJ2-1
D: -
V: TRBV5-6

CDR3: CATRQGNNYGYTF
DNA: TGTGCCACCCGACAGGGGAATAACTATGGCTACACCTTC
size: few
J: TRBJ1-2
D: TRBD1
V: TRBV28

CDR3: CASSSGGFPVGNTIYF
DNA: TGTGCCAGCAGCTCGGGGGGGTTCCCGGTTGGAAACACCATATATTTT
size: few
J: TRBJ1-3
D: -
V: TRBV7-2

CDR3: CSVRQGVNTEAFF
DNA: TGCAGCGTCCGACAGGGAGTGAACACTGAAGCTTTCTTT
size: -
J: TRBJ1-1
D: TRBD1
V: TRBV29-1

CDR3: CASSLLQGVGETQYF
DNA: TGTGCCAGCAGTTTACTGCAGGGTGTTGGTGAGACCCAGTACTTC
size: -
J: TRBJ2-5
D: -
V: TRBV27

CDR3: CASSPQGTNTGELFF
DNA: TGTGCCAGCTCACCCCAGGGTACGAACACCGGGGAGCTGTTTTTT
size: few
J: TRBJ2-2
D: -
V: TRBV18

CDR3: CASRSVVLGEQYF
DNA: TGTGCCAGTAGAAGTGTTGTCCTAGGGGAGCAGTACTTC
size: -
J: TRBJ2-7
D: -
V: TRBV19